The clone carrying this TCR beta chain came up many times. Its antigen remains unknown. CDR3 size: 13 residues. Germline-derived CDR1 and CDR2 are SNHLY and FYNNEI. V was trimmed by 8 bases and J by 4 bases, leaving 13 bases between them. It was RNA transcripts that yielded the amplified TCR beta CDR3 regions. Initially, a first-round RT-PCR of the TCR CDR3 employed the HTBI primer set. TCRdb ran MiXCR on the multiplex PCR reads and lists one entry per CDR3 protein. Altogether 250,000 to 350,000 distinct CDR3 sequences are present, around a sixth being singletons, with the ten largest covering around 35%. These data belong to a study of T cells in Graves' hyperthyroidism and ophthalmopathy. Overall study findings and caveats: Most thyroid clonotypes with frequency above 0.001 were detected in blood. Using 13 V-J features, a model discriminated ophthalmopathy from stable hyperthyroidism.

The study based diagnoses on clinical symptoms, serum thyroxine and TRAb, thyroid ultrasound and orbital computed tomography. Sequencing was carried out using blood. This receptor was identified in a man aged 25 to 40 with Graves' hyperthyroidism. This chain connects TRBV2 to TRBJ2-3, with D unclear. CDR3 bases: TGTGCCAGCCCCCCTTCGGAATCAGATACGCAGTATTTT. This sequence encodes CASPPSESDTQYF.